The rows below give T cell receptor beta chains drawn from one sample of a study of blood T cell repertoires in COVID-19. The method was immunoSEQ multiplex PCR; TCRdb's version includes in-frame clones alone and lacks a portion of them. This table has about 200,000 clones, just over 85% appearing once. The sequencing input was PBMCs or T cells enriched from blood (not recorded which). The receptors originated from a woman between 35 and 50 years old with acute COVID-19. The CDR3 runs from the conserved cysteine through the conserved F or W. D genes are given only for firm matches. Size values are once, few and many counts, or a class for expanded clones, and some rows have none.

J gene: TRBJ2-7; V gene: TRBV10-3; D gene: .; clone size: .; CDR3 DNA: TGTGCCATCAGTGAGTTAAACGAGCAGTACTTC; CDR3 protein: CAISELNEQYF
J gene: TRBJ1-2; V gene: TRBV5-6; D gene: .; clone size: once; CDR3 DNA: TGTGCCAGCAGCTTTGGAGGGCAGGTGGGCTACACCTTC; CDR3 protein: CASSFGGQVGYTF
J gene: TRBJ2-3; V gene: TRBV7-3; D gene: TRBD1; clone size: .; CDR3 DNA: TGTGCCAGCAGCATAGGGACAGGGGCAGCAGATACGCAGTATTTT; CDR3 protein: CASSIGTGAADTQYF
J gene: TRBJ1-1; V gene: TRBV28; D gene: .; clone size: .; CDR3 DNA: TGTGCCAGCCGACGACAGGACTTGCTGAACACTGAAGCTTTCTTT; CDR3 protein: CASRRQDLLNTEAFF
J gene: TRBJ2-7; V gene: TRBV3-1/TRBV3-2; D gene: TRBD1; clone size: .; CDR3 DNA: TGTGCCAGCAGCCCCCGGGGACAGGGAAGGTACGAGCAGTACTTC; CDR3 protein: CASSPRGQGRYEQYF
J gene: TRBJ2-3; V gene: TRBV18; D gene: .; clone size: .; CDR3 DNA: TGTGCCAGCTCACCACCGACCAGAGCGAAAGCAGATACGCAGTATTTT; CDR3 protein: CASSPPTRAKADTQYF
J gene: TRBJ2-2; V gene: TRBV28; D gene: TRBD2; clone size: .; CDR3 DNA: TGTGCCATAGGACTAGCGGGAGCCGGGGAGCTGTTTTTT; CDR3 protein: CAIGLAGAGELFF
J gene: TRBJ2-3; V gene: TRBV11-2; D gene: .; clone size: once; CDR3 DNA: TGTGCCAGCAGCTTGTATTCCACAGATACGCAGTATTTT; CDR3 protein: CASSLYSTDTQYF
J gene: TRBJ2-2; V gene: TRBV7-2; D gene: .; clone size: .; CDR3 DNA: TGTGCCAGCAGCTTAGTTGGGAGACTGGACACCGGGGAGCTGTTTTTT; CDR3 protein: CASSLVGRLDTGELFF
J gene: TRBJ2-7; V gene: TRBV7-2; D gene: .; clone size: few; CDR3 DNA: TGTGCCAGCAGCCTTGCGTGGACTCCCTCCTACGAGCAGTACTTC; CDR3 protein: CASSLAWTPSYEQYF
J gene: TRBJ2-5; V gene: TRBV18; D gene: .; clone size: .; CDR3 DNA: TGTGCCAGCTCAAGCTCCGGGACGCGGGGCCAAGAGACCCAGTACTTC; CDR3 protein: CASSSSGTRGQETQYF
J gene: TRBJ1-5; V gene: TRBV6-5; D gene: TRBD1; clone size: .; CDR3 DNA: TGTGCCAGCAGTAAGGGACAGGGTAGCAATCAGCCCCAGCATTTT; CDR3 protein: CASSKGQGSNQPQHF
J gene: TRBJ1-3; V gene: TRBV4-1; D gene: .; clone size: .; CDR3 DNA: TGCGCCAGCAGCCAAGAAACAGCTTCTGGAAACACCATATATTTT; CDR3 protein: CASSQETASGNTIYF
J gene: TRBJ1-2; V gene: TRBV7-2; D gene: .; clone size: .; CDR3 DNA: TGTGCCAGCAGCACCGCGGTGGCACGGTATGGCTACACCTTC; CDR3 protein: CASSTAVARYGYTF
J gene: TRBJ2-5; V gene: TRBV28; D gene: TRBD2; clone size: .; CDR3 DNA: TGTGCCAGCAGATTAGCGGGAGAGACCCAGTACTTC; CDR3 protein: CASRLAGETQYF
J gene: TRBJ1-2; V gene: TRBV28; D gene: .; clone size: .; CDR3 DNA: TGTGCCAGCAGTTTCGGTCCGGACTATGGCTACACCTTC; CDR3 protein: CASSFGPDYGYTF
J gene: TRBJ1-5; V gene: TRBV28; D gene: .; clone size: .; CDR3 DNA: TGTGCCAGCAGTTTTCGGCAGCCCCAGCATTTT; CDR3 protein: CASSFRQPQHF
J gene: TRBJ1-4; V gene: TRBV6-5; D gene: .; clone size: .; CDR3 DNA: TGTGCCAGCAGTTACCAACAGGACCCGAATGAAAAACTGTTTTTT; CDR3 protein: CASSYQQDPNEKLFF
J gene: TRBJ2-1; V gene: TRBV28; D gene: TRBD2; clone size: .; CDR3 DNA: TGTGCCAGCAGTTTACTAGCGGGAGGGCCGGATGAGCAGTTCTTC; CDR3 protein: CASSLLAGGPDEQFF
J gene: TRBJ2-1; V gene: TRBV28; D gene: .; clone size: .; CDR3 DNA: TGTGCCAGCAGTTTTTGGGCAGGGGGGCACAATGAGCAGTTCTTC; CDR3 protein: CASSFWAGGHNEQFF
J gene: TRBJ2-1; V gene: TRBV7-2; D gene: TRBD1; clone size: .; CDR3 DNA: TGTGCCAGCCGCTATCCCTCGACAGGGGGCAATGAGCAGTTCTTC; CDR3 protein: CASRYPSTGGNEQFF
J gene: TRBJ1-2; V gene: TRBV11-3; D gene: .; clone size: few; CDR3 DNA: TGTGCCAGCAGCCACGGACAGTCCTATGGCTACACCTTC; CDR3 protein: CASSHGQSYGYTF
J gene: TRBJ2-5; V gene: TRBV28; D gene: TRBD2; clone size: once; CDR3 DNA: TGTGCCAGCAGTTTACGGAGCGGGGGGAAAGAGACCCAGTACTTC; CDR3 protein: CASSLRSGGKETQYF
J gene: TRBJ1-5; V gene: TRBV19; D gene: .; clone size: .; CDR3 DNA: TGTGCCAGTAGCGCCATCCGGGACAACAATCAGCCCCAGCATTTT; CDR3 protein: CASSAIRDNNQPQHF
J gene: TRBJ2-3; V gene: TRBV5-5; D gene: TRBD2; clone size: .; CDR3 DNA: TGTGCCAGCAGCTTCCTACTAGCGGGGAGCACAGATACGCAGTATTTT; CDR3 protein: CASSFLLAGSTDTQYF
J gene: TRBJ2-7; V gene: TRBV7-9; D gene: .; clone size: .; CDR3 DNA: TGTGCCAGCAGCTTACCAGGGAACGAGCAGTACTTC; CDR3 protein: CASSLPGNEQYF